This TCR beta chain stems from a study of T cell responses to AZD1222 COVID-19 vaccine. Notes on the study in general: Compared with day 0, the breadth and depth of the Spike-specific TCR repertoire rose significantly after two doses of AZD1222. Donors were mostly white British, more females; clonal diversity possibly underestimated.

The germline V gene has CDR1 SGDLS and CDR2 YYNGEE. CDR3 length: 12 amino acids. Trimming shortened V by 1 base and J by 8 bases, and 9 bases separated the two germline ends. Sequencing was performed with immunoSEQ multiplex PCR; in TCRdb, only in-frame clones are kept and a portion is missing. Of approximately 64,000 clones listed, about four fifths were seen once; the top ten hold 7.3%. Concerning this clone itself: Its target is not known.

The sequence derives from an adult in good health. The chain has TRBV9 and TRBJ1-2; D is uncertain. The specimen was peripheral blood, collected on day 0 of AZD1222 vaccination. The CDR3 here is CASSVNHGGYTF. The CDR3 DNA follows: TGTGCCAGCAGCGTAAACCACGGGGGCTACACCTTC. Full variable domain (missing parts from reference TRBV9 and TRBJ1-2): DSGVTQTPKHLITATGQRVTLRCSPRSGDLSVYWYQQSLDQGLQFLIQYYNGEERAKGNILERFSAQQFPDLHSELNLSSLELGDSALYFCASSVNHGGYTFGSGTRLTVV.